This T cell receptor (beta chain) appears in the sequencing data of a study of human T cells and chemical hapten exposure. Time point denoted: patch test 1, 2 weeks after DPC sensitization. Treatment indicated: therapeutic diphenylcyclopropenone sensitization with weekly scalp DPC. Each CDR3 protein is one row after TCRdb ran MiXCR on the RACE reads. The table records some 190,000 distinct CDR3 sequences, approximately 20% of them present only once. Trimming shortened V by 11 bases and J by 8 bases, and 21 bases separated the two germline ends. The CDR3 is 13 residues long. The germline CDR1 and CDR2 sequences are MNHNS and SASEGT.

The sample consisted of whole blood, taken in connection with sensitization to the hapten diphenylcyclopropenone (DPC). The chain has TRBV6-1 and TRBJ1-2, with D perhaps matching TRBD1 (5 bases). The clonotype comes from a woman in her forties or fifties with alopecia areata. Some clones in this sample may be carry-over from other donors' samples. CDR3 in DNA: TGTGCCGCCCGACGAGAGAACCAGGGAGGCTACACCTTC. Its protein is CAARRENQGGYTF.